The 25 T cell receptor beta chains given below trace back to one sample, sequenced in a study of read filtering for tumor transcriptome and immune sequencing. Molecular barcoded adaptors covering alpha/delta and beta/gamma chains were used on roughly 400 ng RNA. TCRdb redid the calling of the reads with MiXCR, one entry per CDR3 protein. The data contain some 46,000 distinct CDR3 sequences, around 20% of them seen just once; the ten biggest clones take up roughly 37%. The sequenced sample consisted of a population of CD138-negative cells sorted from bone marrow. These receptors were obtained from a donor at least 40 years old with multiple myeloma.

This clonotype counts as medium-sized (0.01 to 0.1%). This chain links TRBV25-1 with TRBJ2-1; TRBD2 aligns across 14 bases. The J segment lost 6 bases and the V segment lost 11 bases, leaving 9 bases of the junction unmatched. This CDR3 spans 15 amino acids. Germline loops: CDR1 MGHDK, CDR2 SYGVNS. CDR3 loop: CASRGGTSGSNEQFF. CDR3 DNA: TGTGCCTCAAGGGGAGGGACTAGCGGGAGCAATGAGCAGTTCTTC.

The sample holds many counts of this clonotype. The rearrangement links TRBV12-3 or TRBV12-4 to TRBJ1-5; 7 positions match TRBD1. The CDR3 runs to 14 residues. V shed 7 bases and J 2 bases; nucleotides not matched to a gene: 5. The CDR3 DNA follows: TGTGCCAGCACCAAAGACAGGGGCAATCAGCCCCAGCATTTT. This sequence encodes CASTKDRGNQPQHF.

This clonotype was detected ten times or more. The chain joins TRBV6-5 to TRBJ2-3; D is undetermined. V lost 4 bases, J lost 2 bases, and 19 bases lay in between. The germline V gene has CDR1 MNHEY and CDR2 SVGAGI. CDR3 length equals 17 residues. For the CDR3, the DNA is TGTGCCAGCAGTTCCTCCCTAGGGCACACCTACACAGATACGCAGTATTTT. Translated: CASSSSLGHTYTDTQYF.

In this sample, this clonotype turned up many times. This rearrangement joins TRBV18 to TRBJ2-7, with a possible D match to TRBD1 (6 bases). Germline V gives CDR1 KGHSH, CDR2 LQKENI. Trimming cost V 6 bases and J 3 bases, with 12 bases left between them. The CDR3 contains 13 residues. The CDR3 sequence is CASSLGQSYEQYF. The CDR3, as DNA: TGTGCCAGCTCGCTAGGACAGAGCTACGAGCAGTACTTC.

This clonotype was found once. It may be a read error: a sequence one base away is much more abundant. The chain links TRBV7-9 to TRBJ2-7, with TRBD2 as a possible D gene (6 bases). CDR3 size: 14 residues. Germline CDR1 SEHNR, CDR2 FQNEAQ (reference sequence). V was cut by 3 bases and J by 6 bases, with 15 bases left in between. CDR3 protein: CASSFGTGGIEQYF. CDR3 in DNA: TGTGCCAGCAGCTTTGGTACTGGCGGGATCGAGCAGTACTTC.

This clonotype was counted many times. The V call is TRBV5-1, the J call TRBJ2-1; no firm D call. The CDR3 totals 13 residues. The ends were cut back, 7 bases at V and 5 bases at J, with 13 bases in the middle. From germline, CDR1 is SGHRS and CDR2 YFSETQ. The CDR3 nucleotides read TGCGCCAGCCGATACAGTCTCAACAATGAGCAGTTCTTC. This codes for CASRYSLNNEQFF.

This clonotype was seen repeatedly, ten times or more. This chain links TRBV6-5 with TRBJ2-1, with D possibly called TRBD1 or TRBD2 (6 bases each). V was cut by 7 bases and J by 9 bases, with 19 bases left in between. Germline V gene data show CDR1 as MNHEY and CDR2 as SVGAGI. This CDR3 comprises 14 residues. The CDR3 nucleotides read TGTGCCAGCAAAGGACAGAGACTAGGTATTGAGCAGTTCTTC. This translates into CASKGQRLGIEQFF.

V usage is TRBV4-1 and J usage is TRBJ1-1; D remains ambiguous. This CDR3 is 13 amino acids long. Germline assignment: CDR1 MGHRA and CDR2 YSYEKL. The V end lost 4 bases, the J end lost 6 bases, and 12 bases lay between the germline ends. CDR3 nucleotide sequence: TGCGCCAGCAGCCGAGCAATCGGGGCTGAAGCTTTCTTT. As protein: CASSRAIGAEAFF.

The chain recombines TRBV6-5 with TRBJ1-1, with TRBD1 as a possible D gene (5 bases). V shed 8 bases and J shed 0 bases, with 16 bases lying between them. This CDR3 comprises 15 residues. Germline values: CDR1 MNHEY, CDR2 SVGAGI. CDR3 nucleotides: TGTGCCAGCGGGACTCAAGGACACCTGAACACTGAAGCTTTCTTT. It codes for CASGTQGHLNTEAFF.

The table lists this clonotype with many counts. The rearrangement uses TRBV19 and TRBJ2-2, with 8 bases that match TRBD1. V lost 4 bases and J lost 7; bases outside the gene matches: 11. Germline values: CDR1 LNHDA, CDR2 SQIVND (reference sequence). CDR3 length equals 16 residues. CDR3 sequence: CASSRTSTGVDGELFF. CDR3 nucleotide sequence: TGTGCCAGTAGTAGAACCTCGACAGGGGTGGACGGGGAGCTGTTTTTT.

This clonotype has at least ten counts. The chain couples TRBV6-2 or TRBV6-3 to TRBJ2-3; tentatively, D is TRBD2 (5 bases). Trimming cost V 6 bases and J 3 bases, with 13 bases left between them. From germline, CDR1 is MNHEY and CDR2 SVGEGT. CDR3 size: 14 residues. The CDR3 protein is CASSTAGETDTQYF. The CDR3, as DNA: TGTGCCAGCAGCACCGCTGGGGAGACAGATACGCAGTATTTT.

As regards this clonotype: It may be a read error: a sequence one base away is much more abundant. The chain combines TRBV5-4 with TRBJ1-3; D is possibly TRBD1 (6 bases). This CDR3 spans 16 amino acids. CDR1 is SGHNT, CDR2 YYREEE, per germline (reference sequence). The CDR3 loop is CVSSPGATEEGNTIYF. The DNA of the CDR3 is TGTGTCAGCAGCCCGGGGGCAACTGAAGAGGGAAACACCATATATTTT.

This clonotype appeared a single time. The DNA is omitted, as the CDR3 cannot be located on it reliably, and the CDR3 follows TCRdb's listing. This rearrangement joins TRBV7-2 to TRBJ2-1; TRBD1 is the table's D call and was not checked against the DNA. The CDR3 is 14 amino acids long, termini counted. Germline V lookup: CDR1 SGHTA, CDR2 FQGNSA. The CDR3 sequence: CASSLVAGGNEQSF.

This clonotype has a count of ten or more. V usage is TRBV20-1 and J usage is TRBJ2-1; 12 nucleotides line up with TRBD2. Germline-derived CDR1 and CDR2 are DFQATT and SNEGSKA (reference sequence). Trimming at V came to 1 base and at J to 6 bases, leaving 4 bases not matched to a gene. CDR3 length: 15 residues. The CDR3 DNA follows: TGCAGTGCTAGAGCCACGGGACTAGCGGGCAATGAGCAGTTCTTC. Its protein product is CSARATGLAGNEQFF.

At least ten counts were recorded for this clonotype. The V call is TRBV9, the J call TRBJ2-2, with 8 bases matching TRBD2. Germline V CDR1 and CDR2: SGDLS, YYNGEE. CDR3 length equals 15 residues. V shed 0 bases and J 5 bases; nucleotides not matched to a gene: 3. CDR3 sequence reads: CASSVEASGTGELFF. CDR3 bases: TGTGCCAGCAGCGTAGAGGCTAGCGGGACCGGGGAGCTGTTTTTT. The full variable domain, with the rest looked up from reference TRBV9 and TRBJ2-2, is DSGVTQTPKHLITATGQRVTLRCSPRSGDLSVYWYQQSLDQGLQFLIQYYNGEERAKGNILERFSAQQFPDLHSELNLSSLELGDSALYFCASSVEASGTGELFFGEGSRLTVL.

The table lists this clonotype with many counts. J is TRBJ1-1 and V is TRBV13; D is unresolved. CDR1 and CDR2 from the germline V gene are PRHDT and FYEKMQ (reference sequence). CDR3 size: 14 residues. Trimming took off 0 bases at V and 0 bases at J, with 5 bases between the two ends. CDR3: CASSLGPMNTEAFF. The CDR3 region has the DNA TGTGCCAGCAGCTTAGGACCGATGAACACTGAAGCTTTCTTT.

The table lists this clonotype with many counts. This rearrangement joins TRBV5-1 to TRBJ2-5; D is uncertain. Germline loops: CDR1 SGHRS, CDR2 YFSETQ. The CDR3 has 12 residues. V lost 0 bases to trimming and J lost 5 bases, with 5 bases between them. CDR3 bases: TGCGCCAGCAGCTTGGCCGGGGAGACCCAGTACTTC. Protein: CASSLAGETQYF.

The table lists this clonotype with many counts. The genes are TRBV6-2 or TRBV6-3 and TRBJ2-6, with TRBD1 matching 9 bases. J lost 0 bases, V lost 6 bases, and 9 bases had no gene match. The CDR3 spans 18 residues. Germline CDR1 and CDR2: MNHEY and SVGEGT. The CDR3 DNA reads TGTGCCAGCAGCCCCTTGGGACAGGGTCTCTCTGGGGCCAACGTCCTGACTTTC. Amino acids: CASSPLGQGLSGANVLTF.

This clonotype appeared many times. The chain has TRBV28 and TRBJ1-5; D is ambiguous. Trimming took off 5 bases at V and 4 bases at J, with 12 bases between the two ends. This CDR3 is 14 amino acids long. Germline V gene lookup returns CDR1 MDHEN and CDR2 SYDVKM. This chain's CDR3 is CASSPPPHNQPQHF. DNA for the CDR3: TGTGCCAGCAGTCCGCCACCTCATAATCAGCCCCAGCATTTT.

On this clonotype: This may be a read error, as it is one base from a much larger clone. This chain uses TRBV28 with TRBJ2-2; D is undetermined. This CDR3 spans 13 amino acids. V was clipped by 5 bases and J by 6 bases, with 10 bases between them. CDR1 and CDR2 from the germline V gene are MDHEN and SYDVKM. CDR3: CASSTRCAGELFF. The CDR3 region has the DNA TGTGCCAGCAGTACCAGATGCGCCGGGGAGCTGTTTTTT.

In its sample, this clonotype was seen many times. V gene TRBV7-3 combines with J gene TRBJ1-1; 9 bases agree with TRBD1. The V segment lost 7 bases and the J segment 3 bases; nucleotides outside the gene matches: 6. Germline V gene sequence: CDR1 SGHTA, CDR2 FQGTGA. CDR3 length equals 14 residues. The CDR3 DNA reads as TGTGCCAGCATCAAGGACAGGGGCGACACTGAAGCTTTCTTT. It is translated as CASIKDRGDTEAFF. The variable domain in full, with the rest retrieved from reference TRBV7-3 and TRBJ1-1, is GAGVSQTPSNKVTEKGKYVELRCDPISGHTALYWYRQSLGQGPEFLIYFQGTGAADDSGLPNDRFFAVRPEGSVSTLKIQRTERGDSAVYLCASIKDRGDTEAFFGQGTRLTVV.

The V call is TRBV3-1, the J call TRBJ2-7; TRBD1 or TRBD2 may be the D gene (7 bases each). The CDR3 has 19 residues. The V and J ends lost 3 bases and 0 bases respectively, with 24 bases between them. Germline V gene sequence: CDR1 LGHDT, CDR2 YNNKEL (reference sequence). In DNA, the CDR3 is TGTGCCAGCAGCCAGGACCGAGGGGGCGGGAGAGGGGCCTCCTACGAGCAGTACTTC. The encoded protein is CASSQDRGGGRGASYEQYF.

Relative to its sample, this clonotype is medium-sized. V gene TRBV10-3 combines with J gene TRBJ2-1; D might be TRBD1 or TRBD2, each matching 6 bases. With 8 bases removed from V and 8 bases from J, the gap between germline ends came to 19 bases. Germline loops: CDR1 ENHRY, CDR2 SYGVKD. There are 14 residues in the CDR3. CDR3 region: CAIGPGGGIDEQFF. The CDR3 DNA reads TGTGCCATCGGACCCGGGGGCGGGATTGATGAGCAGTTCTTC.

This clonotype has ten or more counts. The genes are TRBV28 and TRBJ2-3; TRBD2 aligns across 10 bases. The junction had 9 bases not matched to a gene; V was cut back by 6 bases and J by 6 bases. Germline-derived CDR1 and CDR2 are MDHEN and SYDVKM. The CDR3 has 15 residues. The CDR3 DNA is TGTGCCAGCAGCCGAACTAGCGGGGCCCTTGATACGCAGTATTTT. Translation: CASSRTSGALDTQYF.

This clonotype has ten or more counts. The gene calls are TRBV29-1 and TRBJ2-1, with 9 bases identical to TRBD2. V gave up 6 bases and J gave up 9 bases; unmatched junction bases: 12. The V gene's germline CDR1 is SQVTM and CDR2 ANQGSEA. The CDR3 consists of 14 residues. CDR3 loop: CSVSLAGAYGEQFF. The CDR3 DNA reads TGCAGCGTGTCCTTAGCGGGAGCTTACGGTGAGCAGTTCTTC.